The 18 T cell receptor beta chains below come from one sample, sequenced in a study of T cells in Graves' hyperthyroidism and ophthalmopathy. Researchers took RNA transcripts and amplified the TCR beta CDR3 regions from them. An initial round of RT-PCR targeting the TCR CDR3 relied on the HTBI primer set. MiXCR, run by TCRdb on the multiplex PCR reads, gives a single entry per CDR3 protein. This sample has some 420,000 distinct CDR3 sequences, with roughly 15% found just once. The material sequenced was blood. These receptors all come from a young woman with Graves' hyperthyroidism.

This clonotype was seen at least ten times. The chain couples TRBV5-8 to TRBJ2-4; maybe TRBD2 (5 bases). The CDR3 consists of 16 residues. The V and J ends lost 5 bases and 0 bases respectively, with 15 bases between them. Germline lookup yields CDR1 SGHTS and CDR2 YDEGEE. This CDR3 is CASSRGSPIAKNIQYF. The CDR3 region has the DNA TGTGCCAGCAGTCGGGGAAGCCCTATAGCCAAAAACATTCAGTACTTC.

This clonotype was seen many times. The chain employs TRBV4-2 and TRBJ2-7; D ambiguous. The CDR3 is 16 residues long. The germline V gene encodes CDR1 LGHNA and CDR2 YNFKEQ. V lost 0 bases to trimming and J lost 0 bases, with 12 bases between them. CDR3 sequence: CASSQDDGRASYEQYF. Here the CDR3 DNA reads TGTGCCAGCAGCCAAGACGATGGTAGAGCCTCCTACGAGCAGTACTTC.

The chain recombines TRBV3-1 with TRBJ2-2; D is unresolved. CDR1 is LGHDT, CDR2 YNNKEL, per germline (reference sequence). V was trimmed by 6 bases and J by 4 bases, leaving 6 bases between them. The CDR3 is made up of 12 amino acids. CDR3 sequence: CASRESTGELFF. The CDR3 DNA is TGTGCCAGCAGAGAAAGCACCGGGGAGCTGTTTTTT.

At least ten counts were recorded for this clonotype. V gene TRBV3-1 combines with J gene TRBJ1-1, with TRBD1 matching 8 bases. The germline gives CDR1 LGHDT, CDR2 YNNKEL (reference sequence). V trimming: 5 bases; J trimming: 4 bases; junction bases outside the gene matches: 6. The CDR3 consists of 14 residues. CDR3 region: CASSYGQGSTEAFF. For the CDR3, the DNA is TGTGCCAGCAGCTACGGACAGGGATCCACTGAAGCTTTCTTT. The whole variable domain, filled in from reference TRBV3-1 and TRBJ1-1, reads DTAVSQTPKYLVTQMGNDKSIKCEQNLGHDTMYWYKQDSKKFLKIMFSYNNKELIINETVPNRFSPKSPDKAHLNLHINSLELGDSAVYFCASSYGQGSTEAFFGQGTRLTVV.

This clonotype was picked up many times. The CDR3 sequence is CASSPRVFGANVLTF. In DNA, the CDR3 is TGTGCCAGCAGTCCCCGGGTATTTGGGGCCAACGTCCTGACTTTC. The V call is TRBV28, the J call TRBJ2-6; D unclear. V was clipped by 5 bases and J by 3 bases, with 11 bases between them. This CDR3 is built from 15 residues. The V gene's germline CDR1 is MDHEN and CDR2 SYDVKM.

This clonotype was seen repeatedly, ten times or more. V usage is TRBV5-4 and J usage is TRBJ2-7, with TRBD2 as a possible D gene (7 bases). Germline assignment: CDR1 SGHNT and CDR2 YYREEE (reference sequence). V lost 4 bases, J lost 1 base, and 15 bases lay in between. There are 15 residues in the CDR3. CDR3 bases: TGTGCCAGCAGCCTGGGGGGAGGGGGATCCTACGAGCAGTACTTC. Residues: CASSLGGGGSYEQYF.

This clonotype was counted at least ten times. The chain recombines TRBV10-3 with TRBJ1-1; tentatively, D is TRBD1 (6 bases). Germline loops: CDR1 ENHRY, CDR2 SYGVKD. The CDR3 runs to 14 residues. Trimming cost V 4 bases and J 4 bases, with 13 bases left between them. CDR3 sequence: CAISVAGDGTEAFF. The CDR3 region has the DNA TGTGCCATCAGTGTGGCAGGGGATGGCACTGAAGCTTTCTTT.

This clonotype was seen at least ten times. V gene TRBV20-1 combines with J gene TRBJ2-1; a possible D gene is TRBD2 (6 bases). Trimming stripped 4 bases from V and 6 bases from J, with 13 bases between. Germline-derived CDR1 and CDR2 are DFQATT and SNEGSKA (reference sequence). The CDR3 sequence is 13 residues long. CDR3 sequence reads: CSAKWQGGNEQFF. In DNA form, the CDR3 reads TGCAGTGCTAAGTGGCAGGGAGGCAATGAGCAGTTCTTC.

This clonotype was recorded many times. A much larger clone is a single base away; this may be a read error. This sequence joins TRBV6-1 and TRBJ1-1; D might be TRBD1 (6 bases). Germline CDR1 MNHNS, CDR2 SASEGT. The V gene lost 8 bases and the J gene lost 0 bases, with 7 bases spanning the gap. The CDR3 has 12 residues. The CDR3 sequence is CASWTVNTEAFF. CDR3 DNA sequence: TGTGCCAGCTGGACAGTGAACACTGAAGCTTTCTTT.

This clonotype was seen only a few times. V is TRBV5-6 and J is TRBJ2-7, with 8 bases identical to TRBD1. This CDR3 is 16 amino acids long. V lost 4 bases and J lost 4; bases outside the gene matches: 13. Germline V gene lookup returns CDR1 SGHDT and CDR2 YYEEEE. This CDR3 reads CASSMTGTGNPYEQYF. CDR3 nucleotide sequence: TGTGCCAGCAGCATGACCGGGACAGGAAACCCTTACGAGCAGTACTTC. Looking up the rest from reference TRBV5-6 and TRBJ2-7 gives the full variable domain: DAGVTQSPTHLIKTRGQQVTLRCSPKSGHDTVSWYQQALGQGPQFIFQYYEEEERQRGNFPDRFSGHQFPNYSSELNVNALLLGDSALYLCASSMTGTGNPYEQYFGPGTRLTVT.

This clonotype was counted between two and nine times. V is TRBV15 and J is TRBJ1-2; D unresolved. V was cut by 4 bases and J by 3 bases, with 15 bases left in between. CDR1 is LNHNV and CDR2 is YYDKDF in the germline V gene (reference sequence). CDR3 length: 15 amino acids. CDR3 sequence: CATSTSGPDYYGYTF. Written as DNA, the CDR3 is TGTGCCACCAGCACCTCTGGACCGGATTACTATGGCTACACCTTC.

This clonotype was seen at least ten times. The rearrangement links TRBV30 to TRBJ1-5; the D is unclear. Trimming pared 0 bases from V and 6 bases from J, leaving 9 bases between. The CDR3 totals 13 residues. The germline V gene has CDR1 GTSNPN and CDR2 SVGIG (reference sequence). The CDR3 sequence: CAWSVARAQPQHF. As DNA, the CDR3 is TGTGCCTGGAGTGTGGCTCGTGCTCAGCCCCAGCATTTT. The whole variable domain, filled in from reference TRBV30 and TRBJ1-5, reads SQTIHQWPATLVQPVGSPLSLECTVEGTSNPNLYWYRQAAGRGLQLLFYSVGIGQISSEVPQNLSASRPQDRQFILSSKKLLLSDSGFYLCAWSVARAQPQHFGDGTRLSIL.

The rearrangement joins TRBV19 to TRBJ2-3; D might be TRBD1 (6 bases). This CDR3 comprises 15 residues. The germline V gene has CDR1 LNHDA and CDR2 SQIVND (reference sequence). V lost 6 bases and J 4 bases, leaving 17 bases between the germline ends. The CDR3 spells CASSSDSRASDTQYF. The CDR3 DNA reads as TGTGCCAGTAGCTCGGACAGTCGTGCGTCAGATACGCAGTATTTT.

This clonotype was seen more than once but under ten times. The chain recombines TRBV7-3 with TRBJ2-2; 8 bases map to TRBD2. The V segment lost 5 bases and the J segment 7 bases; nucleotides outside the gene matches: 12. The germline gives CDR1 SGHTA, CDR2 FQGTGA. The CDR3 extends over 16 amino acids. CDR3 bases: TGTGCCAGCAGCCCGAATCCAGCGGGAGCCTTCGGGGAGCTGTTTTTT. Amino acid sequence: CASSPNPAGAFGELFF.

This clonotype was observed many times. The chain is built from TRBV28 and TRBJ2-7; 7 nucleotides match TRBD2. The junction had 8 bases not matched to a gene; V was cut back by 6 bases and J by 3 bases. CDR3 length: 14 amino acids. The germline V gene encodes CDR1 MDHEN and CDR2 SYDVKM. The chain's CDR3 is CASSPSGNFYEQYF. CDR3 nucleotides: TGTGCCAGCAGCCCAAGCGGGAACTTCTACGAGCAGTACTTC.

This clonotype was seen at least ten times. This rearrangement joins TRBV12-3 or TRBV12-4 to TRBJ1-3; no definite D call. The CDR3 has 10 residues. V lost 10 bases and J lost 9, with 10 bases in between. CDR3 coding DNA: TGTGCCACCCGGGGAGGCACCATATATTTT. Encoded protein: CATRGGTIYF.

In its sample, this clonotype was seen a few times. The genes are TRBV30 and TRBJ2-7, with TRBD1 matching over 12 bases. J gave up 4 bases and V 3 bases, and 13 bases lay outside the gene matches. From germline, CDR1 is GTSNPN and CDR2 SVGIG (reference sequence). The CDR3 is 17 amino acids. In nucleotides, the CDR3 is TGTGCCTGGAGCCCAGTAATGGGGACAGGGGGCGCTTACGAGCAGTACTTC. It specifies CAWSPVMGTGGAYEQYF.

There are a few counts of this clonotype. The rearrangement uses TRBV6-1 and TRBJ1-3, with a tentative D call TRBD1 (6 bases). The CDR3 covers 16 residues. CDR1 is MNHNS, CDR2 SASEGT, per germline. V lost 6 bases to trimming and J lost 1 base, with 16 bases between them. This CDR3 is CASRDKTGFSGNTIYF. CDR3 coding DNA: TGTGCCAGCAGGGACAAAACAGGGTTTTCTGGAAACACCATATATTTT.